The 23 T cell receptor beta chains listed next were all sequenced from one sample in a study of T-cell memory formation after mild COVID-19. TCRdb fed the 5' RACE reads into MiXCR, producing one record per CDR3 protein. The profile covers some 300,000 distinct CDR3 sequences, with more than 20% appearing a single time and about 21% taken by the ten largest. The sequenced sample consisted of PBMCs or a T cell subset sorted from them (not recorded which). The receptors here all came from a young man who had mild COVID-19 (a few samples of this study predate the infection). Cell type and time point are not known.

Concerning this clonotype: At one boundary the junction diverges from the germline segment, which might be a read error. Here the CDR3 DNA reads TGTGCCACCAGTGCACCGGGACAGGGAATCTATGGCTACACCTTC. Protein: CATSAPGQGIYGYTF. The V call is TRBV2, the J call TRBJ1-2, with TRBD1 matching 9 bases. CDR3 length: 15 amino acids. Germline V CDR1 and CDR2: SNHLY, FYNNEI.

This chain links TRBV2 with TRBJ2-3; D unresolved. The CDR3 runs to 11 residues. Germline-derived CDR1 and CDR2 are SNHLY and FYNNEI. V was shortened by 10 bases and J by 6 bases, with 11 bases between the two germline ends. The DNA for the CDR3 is TGTGCCACCAAAATGGGGGATACGCAGTATTTT. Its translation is CATKMGDTQYF.

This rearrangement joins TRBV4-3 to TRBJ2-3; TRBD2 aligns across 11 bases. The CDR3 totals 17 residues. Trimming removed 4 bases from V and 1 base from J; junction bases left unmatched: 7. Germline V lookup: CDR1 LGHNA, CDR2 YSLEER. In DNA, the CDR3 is TGCGCCAGCAGCCGCACGTTGACTAGCGGGGGCACAGATACGCAGTATTTT. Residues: CASSRTLTSGGTDTQYF.

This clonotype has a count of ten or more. CDR3 DNA: TGCAGTGCTAGAGATGGGGGACAGCCCATGACCGGGGAGCTGTTTTTT. The encoded protein is CSARDGGQPMTGELFF. V usage is TRBV20-1 and J usage is TRBJ2-2; 7 bases align to TRBD1. The germline gives CDR1 DFQATT, CDR2 SNEGSKA (reference sequence). V trimming: 0 bases; J trimming: 5 bases; junction bases outside the gene matches: 9. The CDR3 totals 16 residues.

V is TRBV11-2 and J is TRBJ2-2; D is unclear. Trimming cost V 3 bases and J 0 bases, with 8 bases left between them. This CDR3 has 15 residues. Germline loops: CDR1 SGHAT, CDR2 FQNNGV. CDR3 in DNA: TGTGCCAGCAGCTTTGGGGTCACGAACACCGGGGAGCTGTTTTTT. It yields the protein CASSFGVTNTGELFF.

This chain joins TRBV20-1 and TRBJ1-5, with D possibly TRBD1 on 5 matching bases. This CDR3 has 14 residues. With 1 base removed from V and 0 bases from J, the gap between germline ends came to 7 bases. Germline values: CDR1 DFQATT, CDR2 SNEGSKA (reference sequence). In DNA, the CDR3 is TGCAGTGCTAGAGTCGGGGCTAGCAATCAGCCCCAGCATTTT. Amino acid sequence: CSARVGASNQPQHF.

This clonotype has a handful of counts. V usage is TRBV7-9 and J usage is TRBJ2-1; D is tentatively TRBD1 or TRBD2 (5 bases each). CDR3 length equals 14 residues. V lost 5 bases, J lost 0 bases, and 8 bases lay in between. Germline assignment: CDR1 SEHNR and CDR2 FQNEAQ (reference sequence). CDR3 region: CASSGGFSYNEQFF. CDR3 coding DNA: TGTGCCAGCAGCGGGGGATTCTCCTACAATGAGCAGTTCTTC.

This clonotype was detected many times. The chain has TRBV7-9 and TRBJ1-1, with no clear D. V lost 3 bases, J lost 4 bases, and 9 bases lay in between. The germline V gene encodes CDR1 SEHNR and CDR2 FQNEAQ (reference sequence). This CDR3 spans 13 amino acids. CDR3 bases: TGTGCCAGCAGCTTTTCCGCCCGCACTGAAGCTTTCTTT. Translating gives CASSFSARTEAFF.

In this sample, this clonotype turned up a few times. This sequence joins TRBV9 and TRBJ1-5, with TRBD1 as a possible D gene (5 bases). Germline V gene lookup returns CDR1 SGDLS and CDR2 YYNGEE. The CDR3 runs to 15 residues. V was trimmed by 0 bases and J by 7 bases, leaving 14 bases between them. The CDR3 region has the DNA TGTGCCAGCAGCGTAGCAGGGTTTCCGGGCCAGCCCCAGCATTTT. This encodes CASSVAGFPGQPQHF.

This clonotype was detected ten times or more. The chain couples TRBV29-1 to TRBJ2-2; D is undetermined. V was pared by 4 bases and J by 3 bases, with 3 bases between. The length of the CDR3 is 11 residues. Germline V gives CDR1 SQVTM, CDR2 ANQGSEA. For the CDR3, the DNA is TGCAGCGTTGCCGACACCGGGGAGCTGTTTTTT. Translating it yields CSVADTGELFF.

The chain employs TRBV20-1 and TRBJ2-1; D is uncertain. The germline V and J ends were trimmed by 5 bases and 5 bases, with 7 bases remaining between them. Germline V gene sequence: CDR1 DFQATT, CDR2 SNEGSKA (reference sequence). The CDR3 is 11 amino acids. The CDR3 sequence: CSAVFNNEQFF. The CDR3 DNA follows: TGCAGTGCTGTCTTTAACAATGAGCAGTTCTTC.

DNA of the CDR3: TGTGCCTTCTCACTCCTCACAGATACGCAGTATTTT. Its protein product is CAFSLLTDTQYF. The V call is TRBV30, the J call TRBJ2-3; D unclear. V lost 7 bases to trimming and J lost 2 bases, with 10 bases between them. Germline V lookup: CDR1 GTSNPN, CDR2 SVGIG (reference sequence). This CDR3 region has 12 residues.

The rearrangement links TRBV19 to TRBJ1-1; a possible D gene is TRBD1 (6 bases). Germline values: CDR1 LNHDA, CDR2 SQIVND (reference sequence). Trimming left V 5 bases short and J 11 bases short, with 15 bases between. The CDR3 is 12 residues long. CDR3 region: CASSPRGGTAFF. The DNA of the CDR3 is TGTGCCAGTAGTCCCAGGGGAGGGACGGCTTTCTTT.

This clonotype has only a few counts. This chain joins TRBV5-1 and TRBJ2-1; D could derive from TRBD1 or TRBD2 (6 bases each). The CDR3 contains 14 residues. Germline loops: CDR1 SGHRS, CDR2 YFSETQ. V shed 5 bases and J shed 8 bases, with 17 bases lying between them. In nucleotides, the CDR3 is TGCGCCAGCAGGTATGCCGGGGGCCTCGATGAGCAGTTCTTC. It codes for CASRYAGGLDEQFF.

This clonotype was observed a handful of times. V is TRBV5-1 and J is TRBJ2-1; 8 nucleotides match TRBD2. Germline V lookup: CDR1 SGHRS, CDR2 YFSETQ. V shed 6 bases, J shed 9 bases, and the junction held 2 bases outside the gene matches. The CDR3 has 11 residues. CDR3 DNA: TGCGCCAGCAAGACTAGCGCTGAGCAGTTCTTC. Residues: CASKTSAEQFF.

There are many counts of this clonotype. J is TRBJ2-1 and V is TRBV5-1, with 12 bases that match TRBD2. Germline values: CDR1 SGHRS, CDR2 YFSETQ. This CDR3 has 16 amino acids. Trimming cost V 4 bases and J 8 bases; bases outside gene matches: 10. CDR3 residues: CASSTLLAGGVDEQFF. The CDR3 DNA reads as TGCGCCAGCAGCACTCTACTAGCGGGGGGTGTCGATGAGCAGTTCTTC.

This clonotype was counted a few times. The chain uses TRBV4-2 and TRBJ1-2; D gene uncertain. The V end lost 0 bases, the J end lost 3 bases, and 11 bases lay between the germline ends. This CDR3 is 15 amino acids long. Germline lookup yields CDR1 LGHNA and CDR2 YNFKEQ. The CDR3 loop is CASSQDRAPHYGYTF. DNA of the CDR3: TGTGCCAGCAGCCAAGATCGTGCACCTCACTATGGCTACACCTTC.

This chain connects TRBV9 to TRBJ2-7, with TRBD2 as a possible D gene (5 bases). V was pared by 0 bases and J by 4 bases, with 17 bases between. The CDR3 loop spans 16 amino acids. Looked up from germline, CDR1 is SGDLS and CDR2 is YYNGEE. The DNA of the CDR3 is TGTGCCAGCAGCGTAGCGCCCTCGGACTTCGCATACGAGCAGTACTTC. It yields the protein CASSVAPSDFAYEQYF.

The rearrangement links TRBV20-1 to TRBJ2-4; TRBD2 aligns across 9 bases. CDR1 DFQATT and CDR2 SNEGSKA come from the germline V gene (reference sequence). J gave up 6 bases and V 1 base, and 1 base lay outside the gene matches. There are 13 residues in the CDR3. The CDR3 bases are TGCAGTGCTAGAGGGCGGGGGGGAAACATTCAGTACTTC. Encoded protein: CSARGRGGNIQYF.

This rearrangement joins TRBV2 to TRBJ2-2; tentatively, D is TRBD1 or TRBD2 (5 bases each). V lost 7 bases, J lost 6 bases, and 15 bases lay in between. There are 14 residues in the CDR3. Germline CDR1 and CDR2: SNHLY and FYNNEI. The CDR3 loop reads CASKGTRGPGELFF. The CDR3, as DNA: TGTGCCAGCAAGGGGACCAGAGGGCCCGGGGAGCTGTTTTTT.

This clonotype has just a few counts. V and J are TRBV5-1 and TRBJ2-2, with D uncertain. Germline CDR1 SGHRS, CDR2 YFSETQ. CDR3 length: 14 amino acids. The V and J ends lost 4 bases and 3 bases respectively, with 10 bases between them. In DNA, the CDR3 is TGCGCCAGCAGCCTCTACTTGGACACCGGGGAGCTGTTTTTT. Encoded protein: CASSLYLDTGELFF.

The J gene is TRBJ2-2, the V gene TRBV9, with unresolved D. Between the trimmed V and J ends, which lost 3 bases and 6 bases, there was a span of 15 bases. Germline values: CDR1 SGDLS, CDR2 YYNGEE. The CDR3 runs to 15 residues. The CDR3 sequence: CASSGGPMNPGELFF. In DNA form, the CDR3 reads TGTGCCAGCAGCGGTGGACCTATGAATCCCGGGGAGCTGTTTTTT.

CDR3 in amino acids: CASSLQGSYEQYF. CDR3 nucleotide sequence: TGTGCCAGCAGCTTGCAGGGTAGCTACGAGCAGTACTTC. The genes are TRBV5-4 and TRBJ2-7; the D gene is possibly TRBD1 (5 bases). V shed 1 base and J shed 3 bases, with 8 bases lying between them. Germline V gene sequence: CDR1 SGHNT, CDR2 YYREEE (reference sequence). The CDR3 spans 13 residues. The full variable domain, in which reference TRBV5-4 and TRBJ2-7 provide the parts outside the CDR3, is ETGVTQSPTHLIKTRGQQVTLRCSSQSGHNTVSWYQQALGQGPQFIFQYYREEENGRGNFPPRFSGLQFPNYSSELNVNALELDDSALYLCASSLQGSYEQYFGPGTRLTVT.